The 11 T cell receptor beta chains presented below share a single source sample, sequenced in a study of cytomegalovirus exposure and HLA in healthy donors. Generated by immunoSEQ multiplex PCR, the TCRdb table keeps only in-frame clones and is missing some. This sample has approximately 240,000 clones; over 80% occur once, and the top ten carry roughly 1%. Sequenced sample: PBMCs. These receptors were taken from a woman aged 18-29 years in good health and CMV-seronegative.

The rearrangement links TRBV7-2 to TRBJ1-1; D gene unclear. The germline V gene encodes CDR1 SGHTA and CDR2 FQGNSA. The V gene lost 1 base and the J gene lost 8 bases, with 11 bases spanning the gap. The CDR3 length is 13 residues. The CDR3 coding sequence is TGTGCCAGCAGCTTAGGGCGGGGTCCCGAAGCTTTCTTT. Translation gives CASSLGRGPEAFF.

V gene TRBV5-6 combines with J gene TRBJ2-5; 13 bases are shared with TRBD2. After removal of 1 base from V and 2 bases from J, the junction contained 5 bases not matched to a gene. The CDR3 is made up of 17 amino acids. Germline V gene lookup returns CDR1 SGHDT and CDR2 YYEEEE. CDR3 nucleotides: TGTGCCAGCAGCTTGCTACTAGCGGGAGGGAAACAAGAGACCCAGTACTTC. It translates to CASSLLLAGGKQETQYF.

As DNA, the CDR3 is TGCGCCAGCAGTGAGAGCGGGAGGGCTGGATACGAGCAGTACTTC. Encoded protein: CASSESGRAGYEQYF. The gene calls are TRBV10-1 and TRBJ2-7, with 10 nucleotides matching TRBD2. Per the germline V gene, CDR1 is WNHNN and CDR2 is SYGVQD (reference sequence). Trimming removed 2 bases from V and 4 bases from J; junction bases left unmatched: 5. The CDR3 runs 15 residues.

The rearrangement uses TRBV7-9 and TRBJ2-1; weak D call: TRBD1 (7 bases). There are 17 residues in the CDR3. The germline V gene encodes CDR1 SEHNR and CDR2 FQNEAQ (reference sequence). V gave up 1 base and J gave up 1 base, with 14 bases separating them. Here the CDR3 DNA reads TGTGCCAGCAGCTTAGTCCGTCAGGGGGGTTCCTACAATGAGCAGTTCTTC. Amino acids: CASSLVRQGGSYNEQFF.

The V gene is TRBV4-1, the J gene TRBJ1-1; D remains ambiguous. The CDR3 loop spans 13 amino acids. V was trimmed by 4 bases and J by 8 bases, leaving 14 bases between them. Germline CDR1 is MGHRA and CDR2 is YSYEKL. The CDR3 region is CASSRDAGSEAFF. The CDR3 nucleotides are TGCGCCAGCAGCCGTGACGCGGGGTCCGAAGCTTTCTTT.

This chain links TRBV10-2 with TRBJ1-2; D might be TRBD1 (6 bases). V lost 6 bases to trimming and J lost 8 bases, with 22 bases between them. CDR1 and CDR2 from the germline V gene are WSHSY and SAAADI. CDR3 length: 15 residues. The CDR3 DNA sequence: TGCGCCAGCAGGGATACAGGGACGGCTTCTCGGGGCTACACCTTC. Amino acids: CASRDTGTASRGYTF.

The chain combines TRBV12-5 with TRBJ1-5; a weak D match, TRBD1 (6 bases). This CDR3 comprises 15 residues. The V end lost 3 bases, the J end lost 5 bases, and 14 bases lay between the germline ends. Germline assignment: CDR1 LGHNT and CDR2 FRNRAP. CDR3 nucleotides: TGTGCTAGTGGTTTTGGGGGGGCCCGTGATCAGCCCCAGCATTTT. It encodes CASGFGGARDQPQHF.

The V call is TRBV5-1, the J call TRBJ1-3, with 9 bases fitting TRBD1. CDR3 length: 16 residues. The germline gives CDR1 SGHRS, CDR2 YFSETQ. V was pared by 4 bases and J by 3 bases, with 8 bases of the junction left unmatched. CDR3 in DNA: TGCGCCAGCAGCAGTACAGGGGGCGAGGTTGGAAACACCATATATTTT. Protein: CASSSTGGEVGNTIYF.

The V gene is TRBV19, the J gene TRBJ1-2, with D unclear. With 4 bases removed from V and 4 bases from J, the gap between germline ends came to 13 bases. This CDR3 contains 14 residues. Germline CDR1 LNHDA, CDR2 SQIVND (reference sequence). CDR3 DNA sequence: TGTGCCAGTAGTAATCGTAGACGGAGCTATGGCTACACCTTC. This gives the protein CASSNRRRSYGYTF.

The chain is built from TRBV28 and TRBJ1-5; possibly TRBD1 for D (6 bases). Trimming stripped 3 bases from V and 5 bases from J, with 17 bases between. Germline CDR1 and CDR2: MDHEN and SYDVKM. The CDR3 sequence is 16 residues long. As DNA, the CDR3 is TGTGCCAGCAGTTTGGGGGGGCACCGGATCTATCAGCCCCAGCATTTT. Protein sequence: CASSLGGHRIYQPQHF.

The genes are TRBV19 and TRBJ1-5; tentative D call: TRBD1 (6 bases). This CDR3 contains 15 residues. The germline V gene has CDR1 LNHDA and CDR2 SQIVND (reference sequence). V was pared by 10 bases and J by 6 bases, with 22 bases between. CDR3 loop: CATFGAGDGSQPQHF. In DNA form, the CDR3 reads TGTGCCACCTTCGGGGCAGGGGATGGAAGTCAGCCCCAGCATTTT.